This T cell receptor (beta chain) stems from a study of OX40 agonist ivuxolimab in advanced cancers. Study-level information: Each patient was given ivuxolimab into a vein every 2 weeks, at 0.01 to 10 mg/kg.

As concerns this clone: Its antigen is undetermined.

CDR3 length: 14 amino acids. Germline V gene sequence: CDR1 LNHDA, CDR2 SQIVND (reference sequence). Trimming pared 5 bases from V and 0 bases from J, leaving 10 bases between. Blood samples were obtained at baseline, cycle 4 day 1, and cycle 7 day 1. Produced via immunoSEQ multiplex PCR; TCRdb's table is partial and in-frame only. The repertoire holds roughly 100,000 clones, with approximately 90% as singletons. Study results and limitations: CD8+ T cells were the subset that, on average, had more expanded clones than CD4+. Low clonal expansion, among the lowest seen, marked partial responders at 0.1-3.0 mg/kg.

This specimen consisted of CD4+ or CD8+ T cells sorted from blood, obtained in a trial of the OX40 agonist ivuxolimab. The chain carries TRBV19 and TRBJ2-5; D uncertain. The sequence came from an adult with an advanced solid tumor such as melanoma, head and neck, liver or kidney cancer. CDR3 residues: CASSVQHNQETQYF. The CDR3 DNA reads as TGTGCCAGTAGTGTCCAACACAACCAAGAGACCCAGTACTTC.